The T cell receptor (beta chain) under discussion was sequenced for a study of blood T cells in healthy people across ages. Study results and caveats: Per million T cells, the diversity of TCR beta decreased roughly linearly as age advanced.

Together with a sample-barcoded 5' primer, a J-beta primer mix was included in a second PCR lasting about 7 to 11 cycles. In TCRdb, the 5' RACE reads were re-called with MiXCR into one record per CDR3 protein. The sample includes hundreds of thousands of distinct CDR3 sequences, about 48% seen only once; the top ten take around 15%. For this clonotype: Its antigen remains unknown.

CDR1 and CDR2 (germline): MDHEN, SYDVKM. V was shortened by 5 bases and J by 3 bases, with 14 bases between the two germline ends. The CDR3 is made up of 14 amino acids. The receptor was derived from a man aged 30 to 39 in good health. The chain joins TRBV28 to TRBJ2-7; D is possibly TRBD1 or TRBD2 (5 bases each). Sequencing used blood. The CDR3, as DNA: TGTGCCAGCAGTCCATGGGACCTCCTCTACGAGCAGTACTTC. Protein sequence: CASSPWDLLYEQYF. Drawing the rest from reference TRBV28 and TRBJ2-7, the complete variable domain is DVKVTQSSRYLVKRTGEKVFLECVQDMDHENMFWYRQDPGLGLRLIYFSYDVKMKEKGDIPEGYSVSREKKERFSLILESASTNQTSMYLCASSPWDLLYEQYFGPGTRLTVT.